This T cell receptor (beta chain) came from a study of cytomegalovirus exposure and HLA in healthy donors. The CDR3 totals 13 residues. The trim removed 6 bases at V and 5 bases at J, leaving 7 bases unmatched. Germline V gives CDR1 MDHEN, CDR2 SYDVKM. This table comes from immunoSEQ multiplex PCR, and its TCRdb copy is limited to in-frame clones, with some not included. The sample lists about 130,000 clones; approximately 90% were seen once. The receptor comes from a woman aged 30 to 39 in good health and CMV-seropositive. The chain recombines TRBV28 with TRBJ2-7; 7 nucleotides align to TRBD1. Material for sequencing was PBMCs. This chain's CDR3 is CASSGQVWDEQYF. As DNA, the CDR3 is TGTGCCAGCAGCGGACAGGTATGGGACGAGCAGTACTTC.